Listed below are T cell receptor beta chains from one sample, sequenced in a study of T cell responses to AZD1222 COVID-19 vaccine. The data were produced by immunoSEQ multiplex PCR, yet TCRdb's version contains in-frame clones alone and is incomplete. The sample yields fewer than 150,000 clones, about 89% seen once. The specimen was peripheral blood, collected 28 days after the second AZD1222 dose. These receptors originate from an adult who received the AZD1222 COVID-19 vaccine. CDR3s include the opening cysteine and the closing phenylalanine or tryptophan. A D gene is named only where the DNA matches it firmly. A row's size may be missing; if present it is once, few, many or a size class.

v_gene,d_gene,j_gene,abundance,CDR3nt,CDR3aa
TRBV4-3,-,TRBJ2-6,-,TGCGCCAGCAGCCAAGAACCGGGACAAGCCTGGTCTGGGGCCAACGTCCTGACTTTC,CASSQEPGQAWSGANVLTF
TRBV4-1,-,TRBJ1-2,-,TGCGCCAGCAGCCTTCACGGAGGGGATTTCTATGGCTACACCTTC,CASSLHGGDFYGYTF
TRBV18,TRBD1,TRBJ2-2,-,TGTGCCAGCTCCGCTTCCAGGACAGGGACCACCGGGGAGCTGTTTTTT,CASSASRTGTTGELFF
TRBV4-3,-,TRBJ2-2,-,TGCGCCAGCAGCCCCTGGGCTTCGAACACCGGGGAGCTGTTTTTT,CASSPWASNTGELFF
TRBV5-6,-,TRBJ2-7,-,TGTGCCAGCAGCTTGGGGATGGGGGCCTACGAGCAGTACTTC,CASSLGMGAYEQYF
TRBV9,-,TRBJ2-7,-,TGTGCCAGCAGCGTAGGGGGCAGTGGGGCCTACGAGCAGTACTTC,CASSVGGSGAYEQYF
TRBV6-2/TRBV6-3,TRBD2,TRBJ2-3,once,TGTGCCAGCAGCCTTACTAGCGGGACATGGGATACGCAGTATTTT,CASSLTSGTWDTQYF
TRBV27,-,TRBJ2-7,-,TGTGCCAGCAGTCTCCGGGACAATCGGGACGAGCAGTACTTC,CASSLRDNRDEQYF
TRBV11-2,-,TRBJ2-7,-,TGTGCCAGCAGCTTTTGGGGTCGCGTGGAAGACGAGCAGTACTTC,CASSFWGRVEDEQYF
TRBV7-9,-,TRBJ2-7,-,TGTGCCAGCAGCTTAGTCCGACAAAGGAGCTCCTACGAGCAGTACTTC,CASSLVRQRSSYEQYF
TRBV28,TRBD2,TRBJ2-1,-,TGTGCCAGCAGCTGGGGAACTAGCGGGAGGGCCGATGAGCAGTTCTTC,CASSWGTSGRADEQFF
TRBV9,-,TRBJ1-2,-,TGTGCCAGCAGCGTAGGGAGGGCCAGGGCCAATCCCTATGGCTACACCTTC,CASSVGRARANPYGYTF
TRBV15,-,TRBJ1-1,-,TGTGCCACCAGCGGCCGCAGGTACTGGAACACTGAAGCTTTCTTT,CATSGRRYWNTEAFF
TRBV5-1,-,TRBJ2-5,-,TGCGCCAGCAGCTTACCCTCGAGCGATGAGACCCAGTACTTC,CASSLPSSDETQYF
TRBV6-5,-,TRBJ1-1,-,TGTGCCAGCAGACAGGGCCCCTTGAACACTGAAGCTTTCTTT,CASRQGPLNTEAFF
TRBV28,-,TRBJ2-1,-,TGTGCCAGCTCCAGCAGGGGAGGAAGCTCCCCCTACAATGAGCAGTTCTTC,CASSSRGGSSPYNEQFF
TRBV18,TRBD2,TRBJ2-7,-,TGTGCCAGCTCACGTTTGGTAGCGGGAGTTAGCTCCTACGAGCAGTACTTC,CASSRLVAGVSSYEQYF
TRBV27,TRBD2,TRBJ2-1,-,TGTGCCAGCAGTTTATCGGGTGTAGGACTAGCGGGAGTTTTTGAGCAGTTCTTC,CASSLSGVGLAGVFEQFF
TRBV3-1/TRBV3-2,TRBD2,TRBJ2-1,-,TGTGCCAGCAGCCAGGGGACTAGCCACCTCTACAATGAGCAGTTCTTC,CASSQGTSHLYNEQFF
TRBV7-3,-,TRBJ2-3,-,TGTGCCAGCAAAGGGGCGGCTAGCACAGATACGCAGTATTTT,CASKGAASTDTQYF
TRBV7-9,TRBD1,TRBJ2-7,-,TGTGCCAGCAGCTTAGCGGGTTTGGGGGACAGGGAGTCCTACGAGCAGTACTTC,CASSLAGLGDRESYEQYF
TRBV5-1,-,TRBJ2-1,-,TGCGCCAGCAGCGTGGACTTGACTTACAATGAGCAGTTCTTC,CASSVDLTYNEQFF
TRBV3-1/TRBV3-2,-,TRBJ1-1,-,TGTGCCAGCAGTAGACGGATGAACACTGAAGCTTTCTTT,CASSRRMNTEAFF
TRBV5-1,-,TRBJ2-7,-,TGCGCCAGCAGCTTTGACGAGAGCTCCTACGAGCAGTACTTC,CASSFDESSYEQYF
TRBV18,-,TRBJ1-1,-,TGTGCCAGCTCCCCTGAAACCCGCGGAGCTTTCTTT,CASSPETRGAFF
TRBV6-6,TRBD2,TRBJ2-7,-,TGTGCCAGCAGTCGACAGCGGGAGGGACCATACTACGAGCAGTACTTC,CASSRQREGPYYEQYF
TRBV18,TRBD1,TRBJ1-1,-,TGTGCCAGCTCACCCGGACAGGGGTCTACCCCTTTCTTT,CASSPGQGSTPFF